This TCR beta chain derives from a study of response to subunit inactivated influenza vaccine. This clonotype was picked up many times. One entry per CDR3 protein results from TCRdb running MiXCR on the RT-PCR reads. The sample lists around 520,000 distinct CDR3 sequences; about 25% were seen once. Sequenced here: CD4+ T cells sorted from PBMCs, sampled roughly 5 days after vaccination. The clonotype originates from a man aged 45-60 years who received an inactivated influenza vaccine.

CDR3 DNA: TGTGCCAGCAGCCCCCTCGGTCGGGAGCTGTTTTTT. Protein: CASSPLGRELFF. The chain links TRBV3-1 to TRBJ2-2; no definite D call. V lost 4 bases and J 9 bases, leaving 9 bases between the germline ends. This CDR3 is built from 12 residues. In germline, CDR1 is LGHDT, CDR2 YNNKEL (reference sequence).